This entry describes one T cell receptor (beta chain). Antigen unknown. These data are taken from a study of T-cell memory formation after mild COVID-19. On the study more broadly: Largely, the TCR clusters proved donor specific.

The V gene lost 5 bases and the J gene lost 4 bases, with 11 bases spanning the gap. CDR3 length: 13 amino acids. CDR1 SGHTA and CDR2 FQGTGA come from the germline V gene. TCRdb reanalysed the 5' RACE reads using MiXCR and keeps one entry per CDR3 protein. The repertoire holds roughly 300,000 distinct CDR3 sequences, with around 15% as singletons. General observations from the study: Some SARS-CoV-2-responding clones were already detected in memory before infection. CD4+ contracting clones were found mainly in CM and EM, and CD8+ ones in EMRA. Clones that contracted from day 15 to 85 were balanced CD4/CD8, while later expanders leaned CD4+.

V and J are TRBV7-3 and TRBJ2-5; D unclear. The receptor was derived from a man aged 18-30 years who had mild COVID-19 (a few samples of this study predate the infection). Cell type and time point are not known. Input material: PBMCs or a T cell subset sorted from them (not recorded which). CDR3 amino acids: CASSPGPPETQYF. As DNA, the CDR3 is TGTGCCAGCAGCCCCGGGCCCCCAGAGACCCAGTACTTC.